These 23 T cell receptor beta chains were all obtained from the same sample, sequenced in a study of cytomegalovirus exposure and HLA in healthy donors. PCR used 60 Vbeta primers and 13 Jbeta primers. Repertoires were generated with immunoSEQ multiplex PCR, while TCRdb's copy carries only in-frame clones and drops some. The data show about 120,000 clones, with 8.5% to 10% seen just once and approximately 3% held by the top ten. Sequenced: PBMCs. Receptors were obtained from a man aged 30 to 45 in good health and CMV-seronegative.

With respect to this clone: Different DNA sequences within this sample yield the same CDR3. The rearrangement joins TRBV18 to TRBJ1-1, with TRBD1 matching 10 bases. With V trimmed by 2 bases and J by 4 bases, 1 base remained unmatched. The CDR3 totals 14 residues. Germline V gene lookup returns CDR1 KGHSH and CDR2 LQKENI. CDR3 region: CASSPGQGVTEAFF. The CDR3 DNA reads TGTGCCAGCTCACCAGGACAGGGGGTCACTGAAGCTTTCTTT.

The V gene is TRBV2, the J gene TRBJ2-4; D perhaps matches TRBD2 (6 bases). Trimming took 1 base from V and 0 from J, leaving 19 bases between them. CDR3 length: 19 amino acids. Germline V gives CDR1 SNHLY, CDR2 FYNNEI. CDR3 amino acids: CASSEGRSPGALAKNIQYF. CDR3 DNA sequence: TGTGCCAGCAGTGAAGGAAGATCCCCGGGAGCCCTAGCCAAAAACATTCAGTACTTC.

The rearrangement joins TRBV7-9 to TRBJ2-5, with TRBD2 matching 9 bases. Germline values: CDR1 SEHNR, CDR2 FQNEAQ (reference sequence). Losses at the gene ends were 8 bases for V and 5 bases for J; bases not matched to a gene: 15. The CDR3 spans 16 residues. DNA for the CDR3: TGTGCCAGCGTTCCTAGCGGGGCGTCTAGGGTGGAGACCCAGTACTTC. It translates to CASVPSGASRVETQYF.

The chain combines TRBV25-1 with TRBJ2-7, with unresolved D. CDR1 is MGHDK, CDR2 SYGVNS, per germline. The CDR3 covers 12 residues. Trimming took off 4 bases at V and 0 bases at J, with 4 bases between the two ends. CDR3 loop: CASSVSSYEQYF. CDR3 nucleotides: TGTGCCAGCAGTGTGAGCTCCTACGAGCAGTACTTC.

The sample holds a few counts of this clone. CDR3 coding DNA: TGTGCCAGCAAGACCGGGGTCGGGGGGTACGAGCAGTACTTC. This sequence encodes CASKTGVGGYEQYF. The chain has TRBV27 and TRBJ2-7; 7 nucleotides agree with TRBD2. CDR3 size: 14 residues. The J segment lost 4 bases and the V segment lost 7 bases, leaving 10 bases of the junction unmatched. Per the germline V gene, CDR1 is MNHEY and CDR2 is SMNVEV (reference sequence).

This chain uses TRBV5-1 with TRBJ2-6; the D is unclear. Germline V gene data show CDR1 as SGHRS and CDR2 as YFSETQ. Trimming took 4 bases from V and 0 from J, leaving 8 bases between them. The CDR3 runs 15 residues. CDR3 sequence (DNA): TGCGCCAGCAGCCGGAGATCCTCTGGGGCCAACGTCCTGACTTTC. Translating gives CASSRRSSGANVLTF.

A few counts support this clone. The chain couples TRBV13 to TRBJ1-1, with TRBD1 matching over 7 bases. The CDR3 has 16 residues. The germline V gene has CDR1 PRHDT and CDR2 FYEKMQ (reference sequence). V shed 3 bases and J 0 bases; nucleotides not matched to a gene: 7. The CDR3 sequence: CASSLRIGQVNTEAFF. As DNA, the CDR3 is TGTGCCAGCAGCTTGCGCATAGGACAGGTGAACACTGAAGCTTTCTTT.

The chain recombines TRBV4-1 with TRBJ2-3, with 7 bases matching TRBD2. Germline values: CDR1 MGHRA, CDR2 YSYEKL. The CDR3 length is 15 residues. With 0 bases clipped from V and 1 base from J, the junction kept 1 base outside the gene matches. CDR3 DNA sequence: TGCGCCAGCAGCCAAGAGGGGGGGGGCACAGATACGCAGTATTTT. Its translation is CASSQEGGGTDTQYF.

This clone was picked up a small number of times. The J gene is TRBJ1-2, the V gene TRBV5-6; TRBD1 might be the D (6 bases). Germline V gives CDR1 SGHDT, CDR2 YYEEEE. Trimming took 4 bases from V and 4 from J, leaving 17 bases between them. This CDR3 region has 15 residues. The CDR3 DNA follows: TGTGCCAGCAGCCAGCAAGGGGAGGGGGGCTATGGCTACACCTTC. Protein sequence: CASSQQGEGGYGYTF.

The V call is TRBV19, the J call TRBJ2-2; possibly TRBD2 for D (5 bases). Trimming removed 2 bases from V and 7 bases from J, with 14 bases in between. In germline, CDR1 is LNHDA, CDR2 SQIVND (reference sequence). The CDR3 length is 15 residues. CDR3 sequence: CASSISGRVNGELFF. Here the CDR3 DNA reads TGTGCCAGTAGTATATCGGGGAGAGTGAACGGGGAGCTGTTTTTT. Using reference TRBV19 and TRBJ2-2 for the parts outside the CDR3, the full variable domain is DGGITQSPKYLFRKEGQNVTLSCEQNLNHDAMYWYRQDPGQGLRLIYYSQIVNDFQKGDIAEGYSVSREKKESFPLTVTSAQKNPTAFYLCASSISGRVNGELFFGEGSRLTVL.

This chain links TRBV5-6 with TRBJ2-5, with 7 positions matching TRBD2. CDR3 length equals 14 residues. Germline assignment: CDR1 SGHDT and CDR2 YYEEEE. V dropped 0 bases and J dropped 4; count of bases not matched to a gene: 3. The CDR3 region is CASSLETGGETQYF. The CDR3 nucleotides are TGTGCCAGCAGCTTGGAAACGGGAGGAGAGACCCAGTACTTC.

The V gene is TRBV5-4, the J gene TRBJ2-3, with 9 bases lining up with TRBD2. This CDR3 spans 15 amino acids. The germline V gene encodes CDR1 SGHNT and CDR2 YYREEE (reference sequence). The junction had 6 bases not matched to a gene; V was cut back by 1 base and J by 6 bases. CDR3 in DNA: TGTGCCAGCAGCTTGCTGGCGGGGGGGCCGGATACGCAGTATTTT. Amino acids: CASSLLAGGPDTQYF. The whole variable domain, remainder taken from reference TRBV5-4 and TRBJ2-3, is ETGVTQSPTHLIKTRGQQVTLRCSSQSGHNTVSWYQQALGQGPQFIFQYYREEENGRGNFPPRFSGLQFPNYSSELNVNALELDDSALYLCASSLLAGGPDTQYFGPGTRLTVL.

This clone was recorded a few times. The J gene is TRBJ1-2, the V gene TRBV5-1, with TRBD1 matching over 9 bases. V gave up 5 bases and J gave up 4 bases; unmatched junction bases: 9. The CDR3 runs to 15 residues. CDR1 and CDR2 from the germline V gene are SGHRS and YFSETQ. The CDR3 reads CASSSGTGPIYGYTF. The CDR3 DNA is TGCGCCAGCAGTTCTGGGACAGGGCCAATCTATGGCTACACCTTC.

This clone was recorded only once. The chain links TRBV12-5 to TRBJ2-7; D is unclear. CDR1 LGHNT and CDR2 FRNRAP come from the germline V gene. CDR3 length: 12 amino acids. V was shortened by 1 base and J by 2 bases, with 3 bases between the two germline ends. CDR3 sequence: CASGLEPYEQYF. CDR3 sequence (DNA): TGTGCTAGTGGTTTGGAGCCCTACGAGCAGTACTTC.

V is TRBV5-4 and J is TRBJ2-1; TRBD2 matches at 9 bases. J gave up 3 bases and V 1 base, and 2 bases lay outside the gene matches. The CDR3 covers 15 residues. Per the germline V gene, CDR1 is SGHNT and CDR2 is YYREEE (reference sequence). The CDR3 spells CASSLRRGGYNEQFF. CDR3 DNA sequence: TGTGCCAGCAGCTTGAGGCGGGGGGGCTACAATGAGCAGTTCTTC. The whole variable domain, remainder taken from reference TRBV5-4 and TRBJ2-1, is ETGVTQSPTHLIKTRGQQVTLRCSSQSGHNTVSWYQQALGQGPQFIFQYYREEENGRGNFPPRFSGLQFPNYSSELNVNALELDDSALYLCASSLRRGGYNEQFFGPGTRLTVL.

This clone came up a few times. V is TRBV6-1 and J is TRBJ2-7; 10 bases map to TRBD2. Germline V gene sequence: CDR1 MNHNS, CDR2 SASEGT. J was trimmed by 2 bases and V by 6 bases; bases with no gene match: 7. This CDR3 contains 15 residues. The CDR3 spells CASRLASGGTYEQYF. The CDR3 coding sequence is TGTGCCAGCAGACTCGCTAGCGGGGGTACCTACGAGCAGTACTTC.

The chain carries TRBV7-8 and TRBJ2-3, with TRBD2 as a possible D gene (7 bases). Germline loops: CDR1 SGHVS, CDR2 FQNEAQ. There are 16 residues in the CDR3. V was cut by 5 bases and J by 2 bases, with 17 bases left in between. The CDR3 region is CASSIGAGAVTDTQYF. Here the CDR3 DNA reads TGTGCCAGCAGCATAGGGGCGGGGGCCGTCACAGATACGCAGTATTTT.

The CDR3: CASSLASGGTDTQYF. The CDR3 DNA sequence: TGTGCCAGCAGCTTAGCTAGCGGGGGCACAGATACGCAGTATTTT. This chain uses TRBV7-9 with TRBJ2-3; 8 bases agree with TRBD2. The CDR3 totals 15 residues. After removal of 0 bases from V and 1 base from J, the junction contained 0 bases not matched to a gene. Germline V gene lookup returns CDR1 SEHNR and CDR2 FQNEAQ (reference sequence).

The CDR3 DNA follows: TGCGCCAGCAGCCAAGAAAGAATTAACGGTTACGTTAGCACAGATACGCAGTATTTT. It yields the protein CASSQERINGYVSTDTQYF. The rearrangement links TRBV4-1 to TRBJ2-3, with no clear D. Germline loops: CDR1 MGHRA, CDR2 YSYEKL. Trimming cost V 0 bases and J 0 bases, with 19 bases left between them. This CDR3 is 19 amino acids long.

The V gene is TRBV9, the J gene TRBJ2-7, with 10 nucleotides matching TRBD2. The germline CDR1 and CDR2 sequences are SGDLS and YYNGEE. V lost 2 bases, J lost 3 bases, and 5 bases stayed unmatched. This CDR3 has 15 residues. The CDR3 DNA is TGTGCCAGCAGCGTGGCCGGGACTAGCGACTACGAGCAGTACTTC. Its protein product is CASSVAGTSDYEQYF.

This clone showed up just a few times. The V call is TRBV6-5, the J call TRBJ2-7, with D possibly TRBD1 on 6 matching bases. Deletions cut 8 bases from V and 2 bases from J, with 16 bases between. Per the germline V gene, CDR1 is MNHEY and CDR2 is SVGAGI. There are 14 residues in the CDR3. The CDR3: CASGSQGLPYEQYF. CDR3 bases: TGTGCCAGCGGATCCCAGGGGCTCCCCTACGAGCAGTACTTC.

The genes are TRBV5-1 and TRBJ2-7; D gene ambiguous. CDR1 is SGHRS, CDR2 YFSETQ, per germline. Trimming cost V 1 base and J 0 bases, with 8 bases left between them. The CDR3 has 14 residues. The CDR3 DNA sequence: TGCGCCAGCAGCTTGTTACAGAGCTCCTACGAGCAGTACTTC. Translated: CASSLLQSSYEQYF.

This chain links TRBV2 with TRBJ2-7; 7 nucleotides agree with TRBD2. Germline V gene data show CDR1 as SNHLY and CDR2 as FYNNEI. The length of the CDR3 is 14 residues. With V trimmed by 2 bases and J by 6 bases, 7 bases remained unmatched. The CDR3 bases are TGTGCCAGCAGTGAATCCGGGACTATCCTCGAGCAGTACTTC. Protein product: CASSESGTILEQYF.